This T cell receptor (beta chain) was sequenced in a study of human T cells and chemical hapten exposure. The wider study: All patients underwent weekly scalp dosing with diphenylcyclopropenone for the full approximately 25-week study.

Time point indicated: patch test 3, about 24 weeks after DPC sensitization. Treatment: therapeutic diphenylcyclopropenone sensitization with weekly scalp DPC. This clonotype was seen a few times. TCRdb used MiXCR to reprocess the RACE reads, holding one entry per CDR3 protein. The table lists approximately 160,000 distinct CDR3 sequences, 28% of them singletons, with under 2.5% in the top ten. The ends were cut back, 6 bases at V and 4 bases at J, with 10 bases in the middle. The CDR3 contains 13 residues. In germline, CDR1 is SNHLY, CDR2 FYNNEI. The chain is built from TRBV2 and TRBJ2-1, with D unresolved. The receptor's source is a woman between 18 and 30 years old with alopecia areata. Some clones in this sample may be carry-over from other donors' samples. Material: whole blood, obtained in connection with sensitization to the hapten diphenylcyclopropenone (DPC). CDR3 DNA: TGTGCCAGCAGCCTCATAAGTTACAATGAGCAGTTCTTC. This sequence encodes CASSLISYNEQFF.